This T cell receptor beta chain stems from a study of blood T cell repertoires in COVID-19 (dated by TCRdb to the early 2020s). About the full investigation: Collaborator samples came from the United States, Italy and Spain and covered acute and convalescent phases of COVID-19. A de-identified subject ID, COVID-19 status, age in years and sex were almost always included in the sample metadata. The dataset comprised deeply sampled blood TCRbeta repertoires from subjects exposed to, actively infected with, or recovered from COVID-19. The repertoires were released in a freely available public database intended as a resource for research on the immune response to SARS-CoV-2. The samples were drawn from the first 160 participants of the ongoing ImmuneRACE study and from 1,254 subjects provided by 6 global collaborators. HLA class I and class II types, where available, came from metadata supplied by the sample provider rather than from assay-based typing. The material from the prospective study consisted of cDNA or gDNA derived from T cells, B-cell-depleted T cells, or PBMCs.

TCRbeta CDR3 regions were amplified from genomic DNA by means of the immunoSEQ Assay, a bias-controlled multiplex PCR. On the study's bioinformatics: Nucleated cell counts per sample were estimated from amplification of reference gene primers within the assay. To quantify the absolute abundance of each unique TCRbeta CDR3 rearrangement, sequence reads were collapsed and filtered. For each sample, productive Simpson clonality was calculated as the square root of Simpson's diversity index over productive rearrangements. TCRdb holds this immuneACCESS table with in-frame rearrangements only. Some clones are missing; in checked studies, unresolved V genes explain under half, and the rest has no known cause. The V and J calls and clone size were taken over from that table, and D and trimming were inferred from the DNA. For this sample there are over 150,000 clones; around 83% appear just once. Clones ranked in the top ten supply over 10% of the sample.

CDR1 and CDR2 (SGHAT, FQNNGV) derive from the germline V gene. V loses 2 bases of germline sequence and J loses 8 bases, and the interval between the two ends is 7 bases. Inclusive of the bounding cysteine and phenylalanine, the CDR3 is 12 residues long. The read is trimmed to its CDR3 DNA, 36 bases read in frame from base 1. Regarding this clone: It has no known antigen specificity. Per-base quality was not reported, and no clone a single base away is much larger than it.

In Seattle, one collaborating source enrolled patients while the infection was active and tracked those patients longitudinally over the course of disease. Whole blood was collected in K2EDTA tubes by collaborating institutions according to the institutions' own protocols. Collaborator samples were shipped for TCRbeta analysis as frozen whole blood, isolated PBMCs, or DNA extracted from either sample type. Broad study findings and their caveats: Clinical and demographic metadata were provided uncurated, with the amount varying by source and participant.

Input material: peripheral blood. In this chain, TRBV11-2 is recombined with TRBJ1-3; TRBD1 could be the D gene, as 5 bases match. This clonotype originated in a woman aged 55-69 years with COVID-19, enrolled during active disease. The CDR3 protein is CASSLRGDTIYF. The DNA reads TGTGCCAGCAGCTTAAGGGGTGACACCATATATTTT.